The sequence of this T cell receptor beta chain was determined in a study of blood T cell repertoires in COVID-19. Germline-derived CDR1 and CDR2 are KGHDR and SFDVKD. The CDR3 length is 15 residues. V lost 4 bases to trimming and J lost 6 bases; unmatched junction nucleotides: 8. The table came from immunoSEQ multiplex PCR; TCRdb's copy has only in-frame clones and leaves some out. The top ten hold under 3% of the sample, which has some 320,000 clones, about nine tenths seen once. This sequence joins TRBV24-1 and TRBJ2-1; TRBD1 matches 7 bases. Sequenced input: PBMCs or T cells enriched from blood (not recorded which). This TCR was sampled from a woman in her forties or fifties who had been exposed to COVID-19. This CDR3 is CATSEVRGRLNEQFF. CDR3 sequence (DNA): TGTGCCACCAGTGAAGTAAGGGGGCGACTCAATGAGCAGTTCTTC.